This TCR beta chain was recorded in a study of blood T cell repertoires in COVID-19. Profiled with immunoSEQ multiplex PCR; TCRdb holds only in-frame clones, not every one. The table lists over 350,000 clones, approximately 87% of them singletons. The germline CDR1 and CDR2 sequences are GTSNPN and SVGIG (reference sequence). The CDR3 has 14 amino acids. The ends lost 5 bases at V and 3 bases at J; junction bases unmatched: 10. What was sequenced was PBMCs or T cells enriched from blood (not recorded which). This chain connects TRBV30 to TRBJ2-7; 7 bases match TRBD1. The clonotype originates from a woman aged 25 to 39 with acute COVID-19. The DNA of the CDR3 is TGTGCCTGGGAAAAAAGGACAGGATACTACGAGCAGTACTTC. This sequence encodes CAWEKRTGYYEQYF.